The clone carrying this T cell receptor (beta chain) was observed at least ten times. The sample originates from a study of T-cell reconstitution after alpha-beta-depleted transplantation in children. V gave up 2 bases and J gave up 4 bases; unmatched junction bases: 4. Germline V gene lookup returns CDR1 SEHNR and CDR2 FQNEAQ (reference sequence). The CDR3 is 14 residues long. TCRbeta library construction was performed incorporating unique molecular identifiers. TCRdb analysed the PCR reads with MiXCR anew, one entry per CDR3 protein. The sample consists of around 800,000 distinct CDR3 sequences, roughly 15% of them appearing once.

The chain uses TRBV7-9 and TRBJ1-2; 7 nucleotides align to TRBD1. The sequencing used PBMCs, mostly from graft donor cells, collected 360 days after TCRalphabeta/CD19-depleted stem cell transplant. The sequence was obtained from a male patient aged 10-17 years who had a stem cell transplant for acute lymphoblastic leukemia, so the T cells may come from the graft donor. In DNA, the CDR3 is TGTGCCAGCAGCTTAACGGGACAGCGCTATGGCTACACCTTC. Protein sequence: CASSLTGQRYGYTF.